This record looks at one T cell receptor (beta chain) sequence and its context. Antigen unknown. Given a much more abundant clone one base away, this may be a read error. TCR beta CDR3 sequences were amplified from RNA transcripts. When the TCR CDR3 underwent first-round RT-PCR, the HTBI primer set was used. TCRdb redid the calling of the multiplex PCR reads with MiXCR, one entry per CDR3 protein. The sample contains more than 500,000 distinct CDR3 sequences, about 15% of which appear only once. The data derive from a study of T cells in Graves' hyperthyroidism and ophthalmopathy. Each diagnosis drew on symptoms, thyroxine, TRAb, thyroid ultrasound and orbital computed tomography findings. The study, taken as a whole, reports: Ophthalmopathy was predicted by the model a median of approximately 6 months ahead of onset.

CDR3 length equals 16 residues. Germline-derived CDR1 and CDR2 are MNHEY and SMNVEV (reference sequence). With V trimmed by 5 bases and J by 4 bases, 8 bases remained unmatched. The sequencing input was blood. The sequence was collected from a woman aged 25-40 years with Graves' ophthalmopathy. The genes are TRBV27 and TRBJ2-2; 9 bases fit TRBD1. CDR3 DNA: TGTGCCAGCAGTGTAACAGGGGGCGCGAGCACCGGGGAGCTGTTTTTT. Translating it yields CASSVTGGASTGELFF.